This T cell receptor (beta chain) was documented in a study of T cells in Graves' hyperthyroidism and ophthalmopathy. Across the study: Peripheral blood collection took place at initial diagnosis, before any treatment.

From RNA transcripts, TCR beta CDR3 regions were amplified. Initially, a first-round RT-PCR of the TCR CDR3 employed the HTBI primer set. TCRdb re-called the multiplex PCR reads with MiXCR, one entry per CDR3 protein. Of 560,000 or so distinct CDR3 sequences listed, 15% to 20% are singletons. The CDR3 loop spans 11 amino acids. Germline CDR1 is MDHEN and CDR2 is SYDVKM. V was cut by 7 bases and J by 7 bases, with 8 bases left in between. The sequencing sample was made of blood. This clonotype was sampled from a man in his forties with Graves' ophthalmopathy. The chain links TRBV28 to TRBJ2-1; D gene uncertain. The CDR3 protein is CASTGFNEQFF. The CDR3 DNA sequence: TGTGCCAGCACGGGTTTTAATGAGCAGTTCTTC.